This TCR beta chain was captured in a study of blood T cell repertoires in COVID-19 (dated by TCRdb to between 2020 and 2021). In the study overall: The collaborator samples originated in the United States, Italy and Spain and spanned the acute and convalescent phases of COVID-19. The material from the prospective study consisted of cDNA or gDNA derived from T cells, B-cell-depleted T cells, or PBMCs. Subjects who had been exposed to COVID-19, were actively infected with it, or had recovered from it provided the deeply sampled blood TCRbeta repertoires that made up the dataset. The repertoires were released in a freely available public database meant as a resource for research on the immune response to SARS-CoV-2. The samples were drawn from two sources: the first 160 participants of the ongoing ImmuneRACE study, and over 1,000 subjects contributed by 6 global collaborators. Nearly every sample came with metadata listing a de-identified subject ID, COVID-19 status, age in years and sex. HLA class I and class II types, where available, came from metadata supplied by the sample provider rather than from assay-based typing.

TCRbeta CDR3 regions were amplified from genomic DNA by means of the immunoSEQ Assay, a bias-controlled multiplex PCR. In the authors' own workflow: The number of nucleated cells in each sample was estimated by amplification of reference gene primers within the assay. Sequence reads were collapsed and filtered to measure the absolute abundance of every unique TCRbeta CDR3 rearrangement. Productive Simpson clonality was computed per sample as the square root of Simpson's diversity index over productive rearrangements. The immuneACCESS repertoire file appears here via TCRdb, limited to in-frame rearrangements. These files lack a portion of the clones; in checked studies, under half of the deficit traces to unresolved V genes, and the cause of the others is not known. V, J and clone size are taken as reported in that table, and D and trimming were inferred from the DNA itself. The sample table shows some 190,000 clones, and 85% are seen once. The ten largest clonotypes hold 4.5% to 5% of the sample.

Study-wide conclusions, independent of this receptor: Clinical and demographic metadata were provided uncurated, with the amount varying by source and participant.

Whole blood was collected in K2EDTA tubes by collaborating institutions according to the institutions' own protocols. For TCRbeta analysis, collaborator samples were shipped as frozen whole blood, as isolated PBMCs, or as DNA extracted from either sample type. This clone was recorded once. It has no known antigen specificity. Base qualities are not provided; no much larger clone lies one nucleotide away. The germline V gene (reference sequence) supplies CDR1 MNHEY and CDR2 SMNVEV. Relative to germline, V is 2 bases shorter and J is 0 bases shorter, with 8 bases between their ends. Including the terminal cysteine and phenylalanine, the CDR3 comprises 15 residues. Solely the CDR3 DNA is kept, with 45 bases framed from the first base.

The specimen sequenced was peripheral blood. The TCR was taken from an elderly woman with acute or convalescent COVID-19. The chain joins TRBV27 to TRBJ1-3, with the D gene not confidently named. CDR3 reads: CASSLRPSSGNTIYF. The nucleotide sequence is given as TGTGCCAGCAGTTTACGCCCGAGCTCTGGAAACACCATATATTTT.